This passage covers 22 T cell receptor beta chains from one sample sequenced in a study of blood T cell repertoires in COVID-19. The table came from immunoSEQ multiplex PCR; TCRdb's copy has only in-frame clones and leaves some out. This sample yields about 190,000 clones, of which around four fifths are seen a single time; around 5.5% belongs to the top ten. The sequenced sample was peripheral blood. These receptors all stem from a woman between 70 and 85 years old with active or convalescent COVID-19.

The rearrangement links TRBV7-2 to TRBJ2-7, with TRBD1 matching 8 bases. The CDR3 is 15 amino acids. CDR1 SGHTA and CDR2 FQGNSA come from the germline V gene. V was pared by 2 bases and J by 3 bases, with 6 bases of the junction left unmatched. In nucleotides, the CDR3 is TGTGCCAGCAGCTTAAGGACAGGGTCCTTCTACGAGCAGTACTTC. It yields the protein CASSLRTGSFYEQYF.

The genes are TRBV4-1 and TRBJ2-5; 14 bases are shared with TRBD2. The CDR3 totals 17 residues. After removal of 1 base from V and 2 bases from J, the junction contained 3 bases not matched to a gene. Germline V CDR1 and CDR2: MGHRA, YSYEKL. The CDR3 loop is CASSQGTSGRRQETQYF. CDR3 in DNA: TGCGCCAGCAGCCAAGGGACTAGCGGGAGGAGGCAAGAGACCCAGTACTTC.

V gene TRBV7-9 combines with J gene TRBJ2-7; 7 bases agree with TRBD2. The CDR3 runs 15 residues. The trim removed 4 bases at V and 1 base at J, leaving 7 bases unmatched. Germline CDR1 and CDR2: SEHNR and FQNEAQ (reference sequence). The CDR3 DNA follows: TGTGCCAGCAGCTCCGGGACTAAGTCTTCCTACGAGCAGTACTTC. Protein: CASSSGTKSSYEQYF.

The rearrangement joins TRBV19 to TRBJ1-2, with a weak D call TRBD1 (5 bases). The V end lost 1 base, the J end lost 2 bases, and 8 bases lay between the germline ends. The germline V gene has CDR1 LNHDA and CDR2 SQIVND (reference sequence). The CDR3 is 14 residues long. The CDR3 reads CASSIATENYGYTF. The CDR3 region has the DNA TGTGCCAGTAGTATAGCGACAGAGAACTATGGCTACACCTTC.

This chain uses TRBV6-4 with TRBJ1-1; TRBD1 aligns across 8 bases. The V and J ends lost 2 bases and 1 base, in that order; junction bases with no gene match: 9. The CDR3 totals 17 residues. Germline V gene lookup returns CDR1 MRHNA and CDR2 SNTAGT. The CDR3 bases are TGTGCCAGCAGTGACCCTAAGGATGACAGGGGGAACACTGAAGCTTTCTTT. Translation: CASSDPKDDRGNTEAFF.

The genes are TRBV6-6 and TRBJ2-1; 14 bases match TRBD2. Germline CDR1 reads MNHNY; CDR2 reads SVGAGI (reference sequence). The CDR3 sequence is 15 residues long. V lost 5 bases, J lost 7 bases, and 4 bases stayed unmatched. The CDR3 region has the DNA TGTGCCAGCAGTACTAGACTAGCGGGGGGGAATGAGCAGTTCTTC. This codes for CASSTRLAGGNEQFF.

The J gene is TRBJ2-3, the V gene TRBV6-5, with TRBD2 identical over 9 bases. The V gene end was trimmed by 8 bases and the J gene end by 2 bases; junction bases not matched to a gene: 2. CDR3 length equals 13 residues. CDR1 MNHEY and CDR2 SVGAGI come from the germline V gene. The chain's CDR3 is CASRLADTDTQYF. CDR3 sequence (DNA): TGTGCCAGCCGACTAGCGGACACAGATACGCAGTATTTT.

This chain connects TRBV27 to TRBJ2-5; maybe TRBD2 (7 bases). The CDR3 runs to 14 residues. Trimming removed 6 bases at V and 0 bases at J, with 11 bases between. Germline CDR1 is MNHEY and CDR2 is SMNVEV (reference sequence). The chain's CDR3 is CASRRGPNQETQYF. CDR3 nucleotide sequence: TGTGCCAGCAGGCGGGGGCCCAACCAAGAGACCCAGTACTTC.

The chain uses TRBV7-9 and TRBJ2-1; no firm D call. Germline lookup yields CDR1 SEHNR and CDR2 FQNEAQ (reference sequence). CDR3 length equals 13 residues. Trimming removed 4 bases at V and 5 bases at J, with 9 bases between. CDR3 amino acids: CASSSDEDNEQFF. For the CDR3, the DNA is TGTGCCAGCAGCTCAGATGAAGACAATGAGCAGTTCTTC.

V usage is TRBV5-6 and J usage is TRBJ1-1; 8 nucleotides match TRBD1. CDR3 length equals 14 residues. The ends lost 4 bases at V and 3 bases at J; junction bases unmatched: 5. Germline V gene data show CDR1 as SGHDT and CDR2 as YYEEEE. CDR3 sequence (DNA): TGTGCCAGCAGCACGGACAGGGTGGACACTGAAGCTTTCTTT. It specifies CASSTDRVDTEAFF.

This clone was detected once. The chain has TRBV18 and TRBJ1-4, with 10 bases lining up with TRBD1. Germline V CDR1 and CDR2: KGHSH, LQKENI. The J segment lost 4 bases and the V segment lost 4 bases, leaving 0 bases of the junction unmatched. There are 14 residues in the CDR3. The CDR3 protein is CASSRDRGNEKLFF. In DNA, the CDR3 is TGTGCCAGCTCACGGGACAGGGGTAATGAAAAACTGTTTTTT.

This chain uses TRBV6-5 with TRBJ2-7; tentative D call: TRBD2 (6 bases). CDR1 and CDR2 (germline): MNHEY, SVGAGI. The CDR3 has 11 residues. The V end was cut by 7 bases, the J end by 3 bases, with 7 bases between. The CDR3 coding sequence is TGTGCCAGCACCGGGAGCTACGAGCAGTACTTC. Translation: CASTGSYEQYF.

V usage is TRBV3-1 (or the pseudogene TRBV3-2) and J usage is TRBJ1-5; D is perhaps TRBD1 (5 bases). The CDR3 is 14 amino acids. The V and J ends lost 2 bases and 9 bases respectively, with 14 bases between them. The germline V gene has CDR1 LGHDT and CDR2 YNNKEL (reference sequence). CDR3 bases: TGTGCCAGCAGCCAACAGGGCCCGCGATCGCCCCAGCATTTT. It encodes CASSQQGPRSPQHF.

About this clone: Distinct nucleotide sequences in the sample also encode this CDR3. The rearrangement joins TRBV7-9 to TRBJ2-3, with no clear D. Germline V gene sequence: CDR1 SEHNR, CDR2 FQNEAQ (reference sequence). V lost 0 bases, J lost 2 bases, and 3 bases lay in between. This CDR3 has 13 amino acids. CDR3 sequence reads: CASSLALTDTQYF. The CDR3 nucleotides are TGTGCCAGCAGCTTAGCCCTCACAGATACGCAGTATTTT.

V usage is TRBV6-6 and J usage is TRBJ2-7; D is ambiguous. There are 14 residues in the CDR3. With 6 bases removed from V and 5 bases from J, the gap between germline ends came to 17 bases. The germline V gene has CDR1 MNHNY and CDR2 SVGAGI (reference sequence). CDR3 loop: CASSPRRSFHEQYF. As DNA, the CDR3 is TGTGCCAGCAGCCCGAGGCGATCGTTCCACGAGCAGTACTTC.

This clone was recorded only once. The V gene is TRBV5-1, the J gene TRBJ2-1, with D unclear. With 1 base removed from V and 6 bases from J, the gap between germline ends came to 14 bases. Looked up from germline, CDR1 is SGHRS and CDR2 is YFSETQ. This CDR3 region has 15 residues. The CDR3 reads CASSLNSLTGNEQFF. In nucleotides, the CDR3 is TGCGCCAGCAGCTTGAACTCCCTGACGGGCAATGAGCAGTTCTTC.

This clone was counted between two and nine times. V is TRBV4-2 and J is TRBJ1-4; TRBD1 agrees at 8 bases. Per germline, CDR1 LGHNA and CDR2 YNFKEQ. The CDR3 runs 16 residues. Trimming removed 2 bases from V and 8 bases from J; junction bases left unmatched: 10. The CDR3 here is CASSQSIGQGGEKLFF. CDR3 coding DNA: TGTGCCAGCAGCCAATCCATAGGACAGGGAGGAGAAAAACTGTTTTTT.

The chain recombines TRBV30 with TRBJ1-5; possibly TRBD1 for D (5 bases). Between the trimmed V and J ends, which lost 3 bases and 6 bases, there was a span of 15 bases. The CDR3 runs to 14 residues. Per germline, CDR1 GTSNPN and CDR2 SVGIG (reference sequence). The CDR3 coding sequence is TGTGCCTGGAGACCACCGGGGGGGGGTCAGCCCCAGCATTTT. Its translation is CAWRPPGGGQPQHF.

This CDR3 is CASSIRRFSYEQYF. The CDR3 coding sequence is TGTGCCAGTAGTATCAGGAGGTTCTCCTACGAGCAGTACTTC. This chain joins TRBV19 and TRBJ2-7; D is possibly TRBD2 (5 bases). This CDR3 is built from 14 residues. V lost 3 bases, J lost 0 bases, and 9 bases lay in between. Germline V CDR1 and CDR2: LNHDA, SQIVND (reference sequence).

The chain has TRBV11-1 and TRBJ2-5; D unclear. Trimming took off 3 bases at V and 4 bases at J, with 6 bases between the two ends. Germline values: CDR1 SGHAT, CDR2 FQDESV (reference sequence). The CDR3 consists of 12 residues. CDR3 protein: CASSFLSETQYF. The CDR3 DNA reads TGTGCCAGCAGCTTCCTATCAGAGACCCAGTACTTC.

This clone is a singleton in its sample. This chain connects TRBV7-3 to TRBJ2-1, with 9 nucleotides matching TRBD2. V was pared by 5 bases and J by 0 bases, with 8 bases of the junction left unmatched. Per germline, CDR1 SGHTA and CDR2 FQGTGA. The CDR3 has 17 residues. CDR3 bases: TGTGCCAGCAGCCCTAGCGGGATCGGTAGCTCCTACAATGAGCAGTTCTTC. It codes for CASSPSGIGSSYNEQFF.

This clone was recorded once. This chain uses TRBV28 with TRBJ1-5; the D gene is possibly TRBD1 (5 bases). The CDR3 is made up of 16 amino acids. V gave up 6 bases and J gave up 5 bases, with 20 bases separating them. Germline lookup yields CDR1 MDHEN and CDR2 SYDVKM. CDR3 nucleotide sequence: TGTGCCAGCAGCGACGGCTCTAGGGACTCCCATCAGCCCCAGCATTTT. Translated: CASSDGSRDSHQPQHF.